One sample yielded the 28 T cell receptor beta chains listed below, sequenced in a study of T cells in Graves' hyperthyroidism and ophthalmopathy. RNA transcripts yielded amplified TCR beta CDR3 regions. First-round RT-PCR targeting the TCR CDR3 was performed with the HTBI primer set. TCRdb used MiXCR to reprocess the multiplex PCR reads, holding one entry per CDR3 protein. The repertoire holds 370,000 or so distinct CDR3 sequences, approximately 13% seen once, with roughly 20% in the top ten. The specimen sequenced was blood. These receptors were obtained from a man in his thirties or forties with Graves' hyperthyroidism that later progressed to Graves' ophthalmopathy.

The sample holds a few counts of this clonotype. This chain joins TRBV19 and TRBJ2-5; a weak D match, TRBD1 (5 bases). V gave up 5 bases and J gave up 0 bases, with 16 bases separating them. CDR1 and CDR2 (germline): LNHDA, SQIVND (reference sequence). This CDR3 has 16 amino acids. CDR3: CASSPPGQGHQETQYF. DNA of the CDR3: TGTGCCAGTAGTCCCCCTGGGCAGGGCCACCAAGAGACCCAGTACTTC.

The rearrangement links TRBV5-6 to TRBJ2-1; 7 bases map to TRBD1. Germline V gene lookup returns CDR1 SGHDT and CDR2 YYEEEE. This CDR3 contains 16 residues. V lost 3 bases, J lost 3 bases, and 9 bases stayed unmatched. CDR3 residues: CASSWDSSYLYNEQFF. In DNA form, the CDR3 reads TGTGCCAGCAGCTGGGACAGTTCTTACCTCTACAATGAGCAGTTCTTC.

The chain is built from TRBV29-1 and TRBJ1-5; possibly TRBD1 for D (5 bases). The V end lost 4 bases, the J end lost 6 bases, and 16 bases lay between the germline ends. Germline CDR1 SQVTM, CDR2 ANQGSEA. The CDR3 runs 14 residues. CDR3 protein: CSVAGAGAAQPQHF. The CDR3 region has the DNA TGCAGCGTTGCCGGGGCTGGGGCGGCTCAGCCCCAGCATTTT. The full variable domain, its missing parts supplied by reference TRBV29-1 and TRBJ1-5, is SAVISQKPSRDICQRGTSLTIQCQVDSQVTMMFWYRQQPGQSLTLIATANQGSEATYESGFVIDKFPISRPNLTFSTLTVSNMSPEDSSIYLCSVAGAGAAQPQHFGDGTRLSIL.

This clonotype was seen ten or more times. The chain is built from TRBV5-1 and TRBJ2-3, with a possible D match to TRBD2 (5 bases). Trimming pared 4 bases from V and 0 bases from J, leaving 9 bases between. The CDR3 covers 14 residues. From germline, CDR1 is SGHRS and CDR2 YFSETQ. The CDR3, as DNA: TGCGCCAGCAGCACACTAGGGAGCACAGATACGCAGTATTTT. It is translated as CASSTLGSTDTQYF.

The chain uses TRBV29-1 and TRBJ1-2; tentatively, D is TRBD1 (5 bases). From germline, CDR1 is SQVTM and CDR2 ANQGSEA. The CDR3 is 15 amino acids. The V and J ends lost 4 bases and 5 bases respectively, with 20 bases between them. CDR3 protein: CSVVKGWGTNYGYTF. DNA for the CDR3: TGCAGCGTTGTGAAGGGATGGGGGACCAATTATGGCTACACCTTC. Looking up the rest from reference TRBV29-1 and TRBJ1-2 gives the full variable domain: SAVISQKPSRDICQRGTSLTIQCQVDSQVTMMFWYRQQPGQSLTLIATANQGSEATYESGFVIDKFPISRPNLTFSTLTVSNMSPEDSSIYLCSVVKGWGTNYGYTFGSGTRLTVV.

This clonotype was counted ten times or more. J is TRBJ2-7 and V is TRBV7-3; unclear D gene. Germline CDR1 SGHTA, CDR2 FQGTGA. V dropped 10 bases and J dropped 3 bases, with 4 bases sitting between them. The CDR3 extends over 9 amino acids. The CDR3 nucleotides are TGTGCCATGGGCTACGAGCAGTACTTC. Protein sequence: CAMGYEQYF.

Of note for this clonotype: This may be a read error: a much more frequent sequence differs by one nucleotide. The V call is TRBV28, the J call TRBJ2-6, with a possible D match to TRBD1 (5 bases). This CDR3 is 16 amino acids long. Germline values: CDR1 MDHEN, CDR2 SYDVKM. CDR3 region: CASSFGVSTGANVPTF. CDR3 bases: TGTGCCAGCAGTTTTGGGGTTTCGACTGGGGCCAACGTCCCGACTTTC.

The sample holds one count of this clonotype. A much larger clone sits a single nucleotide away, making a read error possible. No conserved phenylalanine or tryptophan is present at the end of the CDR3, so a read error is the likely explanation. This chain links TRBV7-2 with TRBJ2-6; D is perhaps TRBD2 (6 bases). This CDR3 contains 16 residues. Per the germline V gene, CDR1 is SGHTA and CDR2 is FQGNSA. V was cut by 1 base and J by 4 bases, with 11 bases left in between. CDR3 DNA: TGTGCCAGCAGCTTAGTCGGGGGATCGGGGGCCAACGTCCTGACTTCC. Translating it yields CASSLVGGSGANVLTS.

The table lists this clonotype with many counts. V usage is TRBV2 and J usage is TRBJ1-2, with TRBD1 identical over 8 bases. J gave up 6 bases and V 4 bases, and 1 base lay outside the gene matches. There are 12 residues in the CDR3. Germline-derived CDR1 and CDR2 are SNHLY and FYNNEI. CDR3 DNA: TGTGCCAGCAGTGCGGACAGGGATGGCTACACCTTC. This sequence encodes CASSADRDGYTF.

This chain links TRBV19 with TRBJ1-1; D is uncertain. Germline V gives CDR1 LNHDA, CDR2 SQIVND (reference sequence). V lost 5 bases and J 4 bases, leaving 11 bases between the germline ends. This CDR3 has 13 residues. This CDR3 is CASSFMEGTEAFF. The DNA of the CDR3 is TGTGCCAGTAGTTTCATGGAGGGCACTGAAGCTTTCTTT.

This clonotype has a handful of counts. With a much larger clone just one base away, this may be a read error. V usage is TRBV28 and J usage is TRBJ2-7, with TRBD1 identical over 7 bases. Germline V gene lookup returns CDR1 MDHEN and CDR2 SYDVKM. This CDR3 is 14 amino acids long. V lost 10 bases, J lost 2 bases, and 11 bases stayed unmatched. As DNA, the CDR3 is TGTGCCAACAGCACCGGACAGGTTCCCTACGAGCAGTACTTC. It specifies CANSTGQVPYEQYF.

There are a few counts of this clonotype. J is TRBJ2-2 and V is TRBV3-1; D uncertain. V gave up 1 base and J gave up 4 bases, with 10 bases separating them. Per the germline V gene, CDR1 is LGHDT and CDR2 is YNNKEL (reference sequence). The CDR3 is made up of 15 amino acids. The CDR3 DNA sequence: TGTGCCAGCAGCCAAGGGGGTCCGGGCACCGGGGAGCTGTTTTTT. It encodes CASSQGGPGTGELFF.

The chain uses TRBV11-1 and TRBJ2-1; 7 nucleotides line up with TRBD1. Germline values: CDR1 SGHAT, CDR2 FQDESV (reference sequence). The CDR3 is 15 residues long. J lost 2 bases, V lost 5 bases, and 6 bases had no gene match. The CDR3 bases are TGTGCCAGCAGCGCCCGACAGGGCCCCTACAATGAGCAGTTCTTC. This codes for CASSARQGPYNEQFF. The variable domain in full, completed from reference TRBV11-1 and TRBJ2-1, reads EAEVAQSPRYKITEKSQAVAFWCDPISGHATLYWYRQILGQGPELLVQFQDESVVDDSQLPKDRFSAERLKGVDSTLKIQPAELGDSAMYLCASSARQGPYNEQFFGPGTRLTVL.

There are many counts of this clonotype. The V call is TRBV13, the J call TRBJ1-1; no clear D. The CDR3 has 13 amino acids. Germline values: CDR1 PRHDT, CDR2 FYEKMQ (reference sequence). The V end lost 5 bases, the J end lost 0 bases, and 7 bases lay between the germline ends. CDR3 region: CASSPKLNTEAFF. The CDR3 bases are TGTGCCAGCAGCCCCAAGCTGAACACTGAAGCTTTCTTT.

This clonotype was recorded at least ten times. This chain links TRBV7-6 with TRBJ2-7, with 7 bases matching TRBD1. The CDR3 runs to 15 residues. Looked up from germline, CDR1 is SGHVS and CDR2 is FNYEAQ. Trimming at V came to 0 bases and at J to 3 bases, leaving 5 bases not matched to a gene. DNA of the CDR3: TGTGCCAGCAGCTTAGCGGTGGGACAGAGCTACGAGCAGTACTTC. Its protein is CASSLAVGQSYEQYF.

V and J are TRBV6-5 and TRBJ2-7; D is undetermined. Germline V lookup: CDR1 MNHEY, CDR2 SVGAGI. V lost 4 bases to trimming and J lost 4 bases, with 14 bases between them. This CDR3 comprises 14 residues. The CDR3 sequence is CASSSPVDLYEQYF. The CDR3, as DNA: TGTGCCAGCAGTTCTCCCGTCGACTTGTACGAGCAGTACTTC.

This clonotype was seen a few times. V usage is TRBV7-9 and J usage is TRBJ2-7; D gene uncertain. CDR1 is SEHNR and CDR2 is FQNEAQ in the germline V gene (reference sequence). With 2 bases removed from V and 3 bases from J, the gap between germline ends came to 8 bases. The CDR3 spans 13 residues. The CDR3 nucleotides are TGTGCCAGCAGCTTAAAGGGATACTACGAGCAGTACTTC. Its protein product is CASSLKGYYEQYF.

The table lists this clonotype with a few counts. CDR3 DNA: TGTGCCAGCAGTCAACGGACTGCCGCGGACTACGAGCAGTACTTC. This codes for CASSQRTAADYEQYF. V gene TRBV28 combines with J gene TRBJ2-7; perhaps TRBD2 as D (5 bases). Trimming took off 5 bases at V and 3 bases at J, with 17 bases between the two ends. Germline V gene data show CDR1 as MDHEN and CDR2 as SYDVKM. This CDR3 has 15 residues.

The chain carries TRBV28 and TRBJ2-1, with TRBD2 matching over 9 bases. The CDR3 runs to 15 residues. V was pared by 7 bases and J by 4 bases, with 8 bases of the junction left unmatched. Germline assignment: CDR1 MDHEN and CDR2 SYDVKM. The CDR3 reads CASNPSGGPYNEQFF. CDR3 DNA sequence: TGTGCCAGCAACCCGAGCGGGGGGCCATACAATGAGCAGTTCTTC.

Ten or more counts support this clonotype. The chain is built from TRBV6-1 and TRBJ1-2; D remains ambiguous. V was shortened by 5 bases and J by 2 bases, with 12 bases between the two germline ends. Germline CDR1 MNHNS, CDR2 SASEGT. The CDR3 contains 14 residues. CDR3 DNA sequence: TGTGCCAGCAGTAAAGGGAAATGGAACTATGGCTACACCTTC. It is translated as CASSKGKWNYGYTF.

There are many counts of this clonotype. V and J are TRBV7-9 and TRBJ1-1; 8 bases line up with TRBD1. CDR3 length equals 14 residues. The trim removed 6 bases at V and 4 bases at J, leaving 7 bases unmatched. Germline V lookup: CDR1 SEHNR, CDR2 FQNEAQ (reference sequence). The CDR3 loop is CASRSRGLATEAFF. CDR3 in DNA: TGTGCCAGCAGGTCCAGGGGGCTGGCCACTGAAGCTTTCTTT.

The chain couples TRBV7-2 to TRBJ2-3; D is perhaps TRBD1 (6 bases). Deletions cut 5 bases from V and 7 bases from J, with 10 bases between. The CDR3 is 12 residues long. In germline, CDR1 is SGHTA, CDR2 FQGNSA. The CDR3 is CASSPGVHTQYF. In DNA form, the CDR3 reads TGTGCCAGCAGCCCAGGGGTACATACGCAGTATTTT.

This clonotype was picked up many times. The CDR3 is CASSPQGGDQPQHF. The CDR3, as DNA: TGTGCCAGCTCACCACAGGGAGGAGATCAGCCCCAGCATTTT. The rearrangement joins TRBV18 to TRBJ1-5; no reliable D call. Trimming shortened V by 1 base and J by 5 bases, and 9 bases separated the two germline ends. The CDR3 length is 14 residues. Germline-derived CDR1 and CDR2 are KGHSH and LQKENI.

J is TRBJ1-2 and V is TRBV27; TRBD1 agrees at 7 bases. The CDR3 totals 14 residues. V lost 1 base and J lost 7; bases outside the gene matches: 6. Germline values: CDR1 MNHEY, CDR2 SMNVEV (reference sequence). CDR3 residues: CASSLLGQLSGYTF. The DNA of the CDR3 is TGTGCCAGCAGTTTATTGGGACAGCTTAGTGGCTACACCTTC.

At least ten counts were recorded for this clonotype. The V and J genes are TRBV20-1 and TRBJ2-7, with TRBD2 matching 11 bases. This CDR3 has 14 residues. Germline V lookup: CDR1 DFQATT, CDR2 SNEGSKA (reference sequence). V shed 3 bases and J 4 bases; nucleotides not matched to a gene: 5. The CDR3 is CSASIPSGRYEQYF. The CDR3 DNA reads TGCAGTGCTAGTATTCCTAGCGGGAGGTACGAGCAGTACTTC.

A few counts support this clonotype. The CDR3 reads CAISNGGSHEQYF. As DNA, the CDR3 is TGTGCCATCAGTAACGGGGGATCCCACGAGCAGTACTTC. The V call is TRBV10-3, the J call TRBJ2-7, with D tentatively TRBD2 (6 bases). Trimming shortened V by 5 bases and J by 5 bases, and 13 bases separated the two germline ends. CDR1 ENHRY and CDR2 SYGVKD come from the germline V gene. The CDR3 has 13 amino acids.

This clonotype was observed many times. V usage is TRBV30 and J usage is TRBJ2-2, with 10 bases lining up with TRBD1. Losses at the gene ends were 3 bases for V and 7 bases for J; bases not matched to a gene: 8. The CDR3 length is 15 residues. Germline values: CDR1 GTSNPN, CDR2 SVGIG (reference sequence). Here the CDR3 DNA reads TGTGCCTGGAGGGTAGGGACAGGGGCTTACGGGGAGCTGTTTTTT. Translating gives CAWRVGTGAYGELFF.

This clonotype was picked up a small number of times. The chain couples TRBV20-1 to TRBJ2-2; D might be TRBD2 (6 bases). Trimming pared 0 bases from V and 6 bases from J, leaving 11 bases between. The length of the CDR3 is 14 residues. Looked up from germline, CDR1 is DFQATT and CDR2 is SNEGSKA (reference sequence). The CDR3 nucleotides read TGCAGTGCTAGAGATGCCGGGGAGGCCGGGGAGCTGTTTTTT. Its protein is CSARDAGEAGELFF.